A single T cell receptor (beta chain) is shown here with its context. Its antigen is as yet unknown. PCR was performed using 60 Vbeta and 13 Jbeta primers. Generated by immunoSEQ multiplex PCR, the TCRdb table keeps only in-frame clones and is missing some. Seen here are some 90,000 clones, 65% to 85% observed once, and the top ten hold 2.7%. The sample is drawn from a study of cytomegalovirus exposure and HLA in healthy donors. This CDR3 comprises 14 residues. CDR1 is MNHEY, CDR2 SVGAGI, per germline. The V and J ends lost 2 bases and 1 base respectively, with 6 bases between them. The study's findings and limits: An Asian-associated ancestry cluster reportedly showed fewer N-insertions than the approximately 700-donor mean in a later analysis. A few chains tied to CMV proved CMV antigen-specific in vitro. Rarity held for most TCR sequences, but there were some public TCRs that occurred in many donors. It was assumed in the presence/absence analyses that sequencing depth was roughly uniform across donors.

The rearrangement joins TRBV6-5 to TRBJ1-3; D remains unclear. The sample was PBMCs. The TCR originated in a man aged 25 to 40 in good health and CMV-seronegative. CDR3 sequence reads: CASSYGESGNTIYF. CDR3 sequence (DNA): TGTGCCAGCAGTTACGGAGAATCTGGAAACACCATATATTTT.